These 9 T cell receptor beta chains came from one sample sequenced in a study of T cell changes during pregnancy in multiple sclerosis. The protocol was immunoSEQ multiplex PCR, while the TCRdb copy is restricted to in-frame clones and leaves out a portion. The profile shows around 56,000 clones, around nine tenths of them singletons. The material was peripheral blood, obtained after pregnancy. The origin of the receptors is a female donor with multiple sclerosis, enrolled in a pregnancy study.

The chain links TRBV5-4 to TRBJ1-2; TRBD1 is a possible D gene (6 bases). Trimming pared 0 bases from V and 7 bases from J, leaving 10 bases between. Germline V lookup: CDR1 SGHNT, CDR2 YYREEE (reference sequence). This CDR3 contains 13 residues. The CDR3 DNA follows: TGTGCCAGCAGCTTGGCATCAGGGGCTGGCTACACCTTC. This codes for CASSLASGAGYTF.

The chain uses TRBV4-2 and TRBJ1-3; TRBD1 aligns across 8 bases. CDR1 is LGHNA and CDR2 is YNFKEQ in the germline V gene. The CDR3 totals 16 residues. V was pared by 4 bases and J by 0 bases, with 5 bases of the junction left unmatched. This chain's CDR3 is CASSPQGADSGNTIYF. CDR3 sequence (DNA): TGTGCCAGCAGCCCCCAGGGGGCGGACTCTGGAAACACCATATATTTT.

The chain recombines TRBV11-3 with TRBJ2-1; 7 bases match TRBD2. The germline V gene has CDR1 SGHNT and CDR2 YENEEA. V dropped 5 bases and J dropped 9; count of bases not matched to a gene: 13. The CDR3 is 15 residues long. The CDR3 spells CASSPSRAGDGEQFF. CDR3 DNA sequence: TGTGCCAGCAGCCCCTCCCGGGCGGGGGATGGTGAGCAGTTCTTC. The full variable domain, with the rest looked up from reference TRBV11-3 and TRBJ2-1, is EAGVVQSPRYKIIEKKQPVAFWCNPISGHNTLYWYLQNLGQGPELLIRYENEEAVDDSQLPKDRFSAERLKGVDSTLKIQPAELGDSAVYLCASSPSRAGDGEQFFGPGTRLTVL.

The rearrangement uses TRBV19 and TRBJ1-1, with no clear D. CDR3 length equals 11 residues. V was cut by 10 bases and J by 11 bases, with 17 bases left in between. CDR1 is LNHDA and CDR2 is SQIVND in the germline V gene (reference sequence). This CDR3 is CATSRWRAAFF. CDR3 nucleotide sequence: TGTGCCACCTCCCGATGGAGGGCGGCTTTCTTT.

This chain joins TRBV7-2 and TRBJ1-5; 7 bases line up with TRBD1. The CDR3 spans 17 residues. Losses at the gene ends were 4 bases for V and 1 base for J; bases not matched to a gene: 10. From germline, CDR1 is SGHTA and CDR2 FQGNSA. The CDR3 coding sequence is TGTGCCAGCAGCTCCCAAGACAGGGTAGACAGCAATCAGCCCCAGCATTTT. Encoded protein: CASSSQDRVDSNQPQHF.

The V gene is TRBV6-5, the J gene TRBJ2-7; TRBD1 agrees at 7 bases. Germline values: CDR1 MNHEY, CDR2 SVGAGI. The CDR3 is 14 amino acids. Trimming removed 5 bases from V and 7 bases from J; junction bases left unmatched: 11. In DNA form, the CDR3 reads TGTGCCAGCAGTCGTACAGGGGTGGTACGTGAGCAGTACTTC. This sequence encodes CASSRTGVVREQYF.

This clone came up once. This chain uses TRBV10-2 with TRBJ2-7, with 9 positions matching TRBD1. J lost 5 bases, V lost 8 bases, and 4 bases had no gene match. Germline lookup yields CDR1 WSHSY and CDR2 SAAADI. CDR3 length equals 12 residues. The CDR3 coding sequence is TGCGCCAGCGGGACAGGGTGGGACGAGCAGTACTTC. Amino acid sequence: CASGTGWDEQYF.

The chain couples TRBV5-5 to TRBJ1-2, with a possible D match to TRBD1 (6 bases). The V gene's germline CDR1 is SGHKS and CDR2 YYEKEE (reference sequence). This CDR3 is built from 16 residues. V lost 4 bases and J lost 9, with 25 bases in between. The CDR3, as DNA: TGTGCCAGCAGCCCAATCTTCTCCCGGACAGACCTTAGCTACACCTTC. It encodes CASSPIFSRTDLSYTF.

The chain combines TRBV4-3 with TRBJ1-3, with TRBD1 as a possible D gene (5 bases). This CDR3 has 16 amino acids. The germline V gene has CDR1 LGHNA and CDR2 YSLEER. The V gene lost 0 bases and the J gene lost 1 base, with 10 bases spanning the gap. The CDR3 region has the DNA TGCGCCAGCAGCCAAGACAGGGAAGGGTCTGGAAACACCATATATTTT. This translates into CASSQDREGSGNTIYF.